The next 11 T cell receptor beta chains were all read from a single sample in a study of T cell responses to AZD1222 COVID-19 vaccine. Using immunoSEQ multiplex PCR, the repertoire was profiled, and TCRdb retains in-frame clones only, with some absent. This table holds about 160,000 clones, about 92% found once. The sequencing here drew on peripheral blood, taken on day 0 of MenACWY control vaccination. All receptors come from an adult in good health.

This chain uses TRBV5-1 with TRBJ2-7, with 9 bases matching TRBD2. The CDR3 is 15 residues long. Germline V gene sequence: CDR1 SGHRS, CDR2 YFSETQ. V dropped 0 bases and J dropped 0; count of bases not matched to a gene: 1. The CDR3 nucleotides read TGCGCCAGCAGCTTGGTAGCGGGGGCCTCCTACGAGCAGTACTTC. This codes for CASSLVAGASYEQYF.

V and J are TRBV28 and TRBJ1-5, with a weak D call TRBD1 (5 bases). Trimming removed 3 bases at V and 6 bases at J, with 15 bases between. CDR1 and CDR2 (germline): MDHEN, SYDVKM. The CDR3 length is 15 residues. CDR3 DNA sequence: TGTGCCAGCAGTTTCCTGGGGGGTAAGGGTCAGCCCCAGCATTTT. This encodes CASSFLGGKGQPQHF.

The chain is built from TRBV19 and TRBJ2-2, with TRBD1 as a possible D gene (6 bases). The length of the CDR3 is 15 residues. V gave up 6 bases and J gave up 0 bases, with 11 bases separating them. The germline gives CDR1 LNHDA, CDR2 SQIVND (reference sequence). The CDR3 sequence is CASRRGIANTGELFF. DNA for the CDR3: TGTGCCAGTAGAAGGGGGATCGCGAACACCGGGGAGCTGTTTTTT.

The chain couples TRBV24-1 to TRBJ2-1; 8 bases are a match to TRBD2. V shed 3 bases and J 5 bases; nucleotides not matched to a gene: 8. The CDR3 sequence is 16 residues long. The germline CDR1 and CDR2 sequences are KGHDR and SFDVKD. For the CDR3, the DNA is TGTGCCACCAGTGATCCTCTCACTAGCGGCAACAATGAGCAGTTCTTC. This translates into CATSDPLTSGNNEQFF.

This clone appeared many times. The chain combines TRBV11-3 with TRBJ1-2; possible D gene TRBD1, 5 bases. Germline CDR1 and CDR2: SGHNT and YENEEA. Trimming took 5 bases from V and 1 from J, leaving 14 bases between them. The CDR3 length is 15 residues. In DNA, the CDR3 is TGTGCCAGCAGCGACCGGGACGAACGTAACTATGGCTACACCTTC. Amino acids: CASSDRDERNYGYTF.

The gene calls are TRBV12-3 or TRBV12-4 and TRBJ2-1; no clear D gene. CDR3 length equals 13 residues. With 2 bases removed from V and 8 bases from J, the gap between germline ends came to 10 bases. In DNA form, the CDR3 reads TGTGCCAGCAGTTTAACCCTAGTCCATGAGCAGTTCTTC. This sequence encodes CASSLTLVHEQFF.

The J gene is TRBJ2-5, the V gene TRBV7-3; possibly TRBD1 or TRBD2 for D (5 bases each). Germline CDR1 and CDR2: SGHTA and FQGTGA. With 6 bases removed from V and 0 bases from J, the gap between germline ends came to 14 bases. CDR3 size: 15 residues. The CDR3 spells CASSPIGTDQETQYF. The CDR3 DNA reads TGTGCCAGCAGTCCTATTGGGACGGACCAAGAGACCCAGTACTTC.

The rearrangement uses TRBV6-2 or TRBV6-3 and TRBJ1-2; D may be TRBD1 (5 bases). The germline CDR1 and CDR2 sequences are MNHEY and SVGEGT. CDR3 size: 13 residues. V gave up 4 bases and J gave up 4 bases, with 10 bases separating them. This chain's CDR3 is CASSFPGTYGYTF. DNA for the CDR3: TGTGCCAGCAGTTTCCCAGGGACCTATGGCTACACCTTC.

CDR3 sequence (DNA): TGTGCCAGCAGCTTTGGCGGGATGGGAAATGAGCAGTTCTTC. Its translation: CASSFGGMGNEQFF. The chain combines TRBV5-5 with TRBJ2-1; TRBD2 might be the D (6 bases). The germline V and J ends were trimmed by 2 bases and 7 bases, with 13 bases remaining between them. Germline CDR1 SGHKS, CDR2 YYEKEE (reference sequence). The CDR3 is 14 residues long.

The chain is built from TRBV5-4 and TRBJ2-5, with 12 bases aligning to TRBD1. Germline CDR1 and CDR2: SGHNT and YYREEE (reference sequence). This CDR3 is 16 amino acids long. V shed 1 base, J shed 4 bases, and the junction held 5 bases outside the gene matches. In nucleotides, the CDR3 is TGTGCCAGCAGCTTGTGGGGACAGGGGGCCTTAGAGACCCAGTACTTC. It specifies CASSLWGQGALETQYF.

The rearrangement links TRBV24-1 to TRBJ2-3; D unresolved. This CDR3 region has 16 residues. V lost 4 bases, J lost 2 bases, and 15 bases lay in between. Germline V gives CDR1 KGHDR, CDR2 SFDVKD. The CDR3 protein is CATSESLSMVTDTQYF. CDR3 bases: TGTGCCACCAGTGAATCCCTGAGTATGGTCACAGATACGCAGTATTTT.